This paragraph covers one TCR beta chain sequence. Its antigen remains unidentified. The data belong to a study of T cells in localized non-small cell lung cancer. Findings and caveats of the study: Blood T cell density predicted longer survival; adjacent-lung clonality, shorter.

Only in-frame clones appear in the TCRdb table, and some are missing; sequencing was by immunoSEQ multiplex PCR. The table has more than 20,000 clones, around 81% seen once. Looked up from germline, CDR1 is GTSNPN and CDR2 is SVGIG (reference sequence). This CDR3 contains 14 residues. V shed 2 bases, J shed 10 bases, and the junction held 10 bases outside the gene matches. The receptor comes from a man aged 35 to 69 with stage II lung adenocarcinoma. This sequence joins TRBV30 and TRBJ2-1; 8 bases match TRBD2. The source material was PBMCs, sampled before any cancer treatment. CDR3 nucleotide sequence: TGTGCCTGGAGTAAAACTAGCGGAGAGGGAGAGCAGTTCTTC. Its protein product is CAWSKTSGEGEQFF.